These 25 T cell receptor beta chains share one sample of origin, sequenced in a study of blood T cell repertoires in COVID-19. Libraries were prepared by immunoSEQ multiplex PCR; TCRdb keeps only in-frame clonotypes and omits some of them. The repertoire includes about 190,000 clones, about nine tenths of them detected once, and around 1.1% sits in the top ten. Sequences were obtained from peripheral blood. These receptors were collected from a man under 40 with acute or convalescent COVID-19.

J is TRBJ1-6 and V is TRBV28, with 7 bases aligning to TRBD1. CDR1 is MDHEN, CDR2 SYDVKM, per germline. The CDR3 consists of 14 residues. The V and J ends lost 5 bases and 9 bases, in that order; junction bases with no gene match: 7. CDR3 sequence: CASSVRQGSSPLHF. DNA for the CDR3: TGTGCCAGCAGTGTCCGACAGGGTAGTTCACCCCTCCACTTT.

CDR3: CASSEWDSRNQPQHF. CDR3 nucleotides: TGTGCCAGCAGTGAGTGGGACAGCCGAAATCAGCCCCAGCATTTT. The chain has TRBV2 and TRBJ1-5; TRBD1 aligns across 7 bases. The V gene end was trimmed by 3 bases and the J gene end by 4 bases; junction bases not matched to a gene: 6. The CDR3 runs to 15 residues. Germline V gene data show CDR1 as SNHLY and CDR2 as FYNNEI. The variable domain in full, completed from reference TRBV2 and TRBJ1-5, reads EPEVTQTPSHQVTQMGQEVILRCVPISNHLYFYWYRQILGQKVEFLVSFYNNEISEKSEIFDDQFSVERPDGSNFTLKIRSTKLEDSAMYFCASSEWDSRNQPQHFGDGTRLSIL.

The CDR3 DNA follows: TGCGCCAGCAGCTTGTTCCAAAGAGCGGGAGCCTCTAATGAGCAGTTCTTC. Its protein is CASSLFQRAGASNEQFF. The chain carries TRBV5-1 and TRBJ2-1; 8 bases agree with TRBD2. After removal of 1 base from V and 7 bases from J, the junction contained 13 bases not matched to a gene. CDR1 and CDR2 (germline): SGHRS, YFSETQ. The CDR3 is 17 residues long.

CDR3: CAWSKTLALQETQYF. CDR3 DNA: TGTGCCTGGAGTAAAACCCTAGCGCTACAAGAGACCCAGTACTTC. This chain uses TRBV30 with TRBJ2-5; possibly TRBD2 for D (6 bases). The CDR3 is 15 residues long. The ends were cut back, 2 bases at V and 2 bases at J, with 15 bases in the middle. Germline V gene data show CDR1 as GTSNPN and CDR2 as SVGIG (reference sequence).

V and J are TRBV10-2 and TRBJ2-7, with 8 positions matching TRBD1. The J segment lost 1 base and the V segment lost 7 bases, leaving 9 bases of the junction unmatched. This CDR3 spans 15 amino acids. Germline loops: CDR1 WSHSY, CDR2 SAAADI. CDR3 protein: CASKPGTGGSYEQYF. As DNA, the CDR3 is TGCGCCAGCAAACCCGGGACAGGCGGTTCCTACGAGCAGTACTTC.

The CDR3 loop reads CASILTGQYGYTF. CDR3 coding DNA: TGTGCCAGCATTTTGACAGGGCAATATGGCTACACCTTC. The chain couples TRBV6-5 to TRBJ1-2; TRBD1 agrees at 7 bases. This CDR3 region has 13 residues. The germline V gene encodes CDR1 MNHEY and CDR2 SVGAGI. The V gene end was trimmed by 7 bases and the J gene end by 5 bases; junction bases not matched to a gene: 7.

The V and J genes are TRBV28 and TRBJ1-6; no reliable D call. The length of the CDR3 is 12 residues. The germline V gene encodes CDR1 MDHEN and CDR2 SYDVKM. Trimming shortened V by 6 bases and J by 6 bases, and 6 bases separated the two germline ends. CDR3 bases: TGTGCCAGCAGGACACTTAATTCACCCCTCCACTTT. Its protein is CASRTLNSPLHF.

The V call is TRBV27, the J call TRBJ2-3, with 15 positions matching TRBD2. Germline V gene data show CDR1 as MNHEY and CDR2 as SMNVEV (reference sequence). The CDR3 contains 16 residues. The V gene end was trimmed by 2 bases and the J gene end by 6 bases; junction bases not matched to a gene: 3. The CDR3 DNA is TGTGCCAGCAGTTTAAGGACTAGCGGGGGGGTGGATACGCAGTATTTT. It translates to CASSLRTSGGVDTQYF.

The V gene is TRBV7-8, the J gene TRBJ2-1; D is unclear. The CDR3 spans 15 residues. V dropped 5 bases and J dropped 3 bases, with 14 bases sitting between them. CDR1 SGHVS and CDR2 FQNEAQ come from the germline V gene. Here the CDR3 reads CASSRTGGYYNEQFF. CDR3 nucleotide sequence: TGTGCCAGCAGCCGCACTGGCGGCTACTACAATGAGCAGTTCTTC.

This clone occurred once. This chain uses TRBV19 with TRBJ2-3; the match to TRBD1 covers 7 bases. CDR3 length: 14 residues. Germline CDR1 and CDR2: LNHDA and SQIVND (reference sequence). Trimming removed 4 bases from V and 5 bases from J; junction bases left unmatched: 6. The CDR3: CASSKTGVEDTQYF. The DNA of the CDR3 is TGTGCCAGTAGTAAAACAGGGGTGGAAGATACGCAGTATTTT.

The chain joins TRBV19 to TRBJ1-2, with D tentatively TRBD1 (5 bases). CDR1 is LNHDA, CDR2 SQIVND, per germline (reference sequence). Between the trimmed V and J ends, which lost 4 bases and 13 bases, there was a span of 16 bases. CDR3 size: 12 residues. The CDR3 sequence is CASSKGSEFFTF. In DNA form, the CDR3 reads TGTGCCAGTAGTAAGGGGTCCGAGTTCTTCACCTTC.

V gene TRBV19 combines with J gene TRBJ1-3; D not resolved. V shed 2 bases and J shed 8 bases, with 25 bases lying between them. Germline CDR1 LNHDA, CDR2 SQIVND (reference sequence). The CDR3 contains 18 residues. CDR3 nucleotides: TGTGCCAGTAGTATAAAGTTTAGTAACGGACTACTAGCTGACACCATATATTTT. It codes for CASSIKFSNGLLADTIYF. The full variable domain, completed using reference TRBV19 and TRBJ1-3, is DGGITQSPKYLFRKEGQNVTLSCEQNLNHDAMYWYRQDPGQGLRLIYYSQIVNDFQKGDIAEGYSVSREKKESFPLTVTSAQKNPTAFYLCASSIKFSNGLLADTIYFGEGSWLTVV.

The rearrangement joins TRBV5-6 to TRBJ2-5; 7 bases are shared with TRBD2. The CDR3 is made up of 14 amino acids. J lost 4 bases, V lost 4 bases, and 7 bases had no gene match. Germline V gene sequence: CDR1 SGHDT, CDR2 YYEEEE. For the CDR3, the DNA is TGTGCCAGCAGCCTCCTCGGGGGGAGAGAGACCCAGTACTTC. The encoded protein is CASSLLGGRETQYF.

The rearrangement uses TRBV2 and TRBJ2-3; 8 positions agree with TRBD2. The CDR3 has 16 residues. Germline V gives CDR1 SNHLY, CDR2 FYNNEI. V lost 8 bases and J lost 1; bases outside the gene matches: 11. CDR3 DNA: TGTGCCAGCGGCCGGGAGGGCCCGCGGGGCACAGATACGCAGTATTTT. Its protein is CASGREGPRGTDTQYF.

The rearrangement joins TRBV6-5 to TRBJ1-1; 8 positions match TRBD1. V shed 6 bases, J shed 5 bases, and the junction held 8 bases outside the gene matches. Germline-derived CDR1 and CDR2 are MNHEY and SVGAGI. The CDR3 contains 14 residues. CDR3 bases: TGTGCCAGCAGATTCGGACAGGGAGGTACTGAAGCTTTCTTT. As protein: CASRFGQGGTEAFF.

This clone was counted a few times. Distinct nucleotide sequences in the sample also encode this CDR3. The rearrangement joins TRBV6-1 to TRBJ2-1, with 8 nucleotides matching TRBD2. With 2 bases clipped from V and 0 bases from J, the junction kept 0 bases outside the gene matches. CDR1 MNHNS and CDR2 SASEGT come from the germline V gene. This CDR3 contains 15 residues. The CDR3 nucleotides read TGTGCCAGCAGTGAACTAGCGGGCTCCTACAATGAGCAGTTCTTC. Encoded protein: CASSELAGSYNEQFF.

The chain carries TRBV28 and TRBJ1-1; no reliable D call. The CDR3 covers 12 residues. Per the germline V gene, CDR1 is MDHEN and CDR2 is SYDVKM. V lost 8 bases, J lost 1 base, and 8 bases lay in between. CDR3 amino acids: CASLAKNTEAFF. CDR3 nucleotide sequence: TGTGCCAGCCTCGCTAAGAACACTGAAGCTTTCTTT.

The rearrangement uses TRBV25-1 and TRBJ2-1; 7 nucleotides line up with TRBD1. V was clipped by 8 bases and J by 13 bases; unmatched bases: 11. Germline CDR1 and CDR2: MGHDK and SYGVNS. The CDR3 covers 12 residues. As DNA, the CDR3 is TGTGCCAGCGGCTTCAACAGGGGAACTCAGTTCTTC. It codes for CASGFNRGTQFF.

In this sample, this clone turned up once. The chain joins TRBV3-1 (or the pseudogene TRBV3-2) to TRBJ2-1; a weak D match, TRBD2 (6 bases). Germline lookup yields CDR1 LGHDT and CDR2 YNNKEL (reference sequence). The CDR3 has 15 residues. Trimming pared 4 bases from V and 12 bases from J, leaving 22 bases between. In DNA, the CDR3 is TGTGCCAGCAGCCGATCTAGCGTTCTTCTTAGCGTGCAGTTCTTC. Amino acid sequence: CASSRSSVLLSVQFF.

V usage is TRBV5-6 and J usage is TRBJ2-5, with D perhaps matching TRBD2 (6 bases). Trimming removed 1 base at V and 5 bases at J, with 15 bases between. CDR1 is SGHDT, CDR2 YYEEEE, per germline. The CDR3 length is 15 residues. DNA of the CDR3: TGTGCCAGCAGCTTGTTAGCTGGAGGGCTGGAGACCCAGTACTTC. Residues: CASSLLAGGLETQYF.

V gene TRBV12-3 or TRBV12-4 combines with J gene TRBJ1-2, with a tentative D call TRBD1 (5 bases). V dropped 5 bases and J dropped 9 bases, with 13 bases sitting between them. The CDR3 loop spans 12 amino acids. CDR3 amino acids: CASSPGLLSYTF. The CDR3 DNA reads as TGTGCCAGCAGTCCGGGACTACTCAGCTACACCTTC.

The chain recombines TRBV19 with TRBJ2-2, with a weak D call TRBD2 (5 bases). The CDR3 loop spans 16 amino acids. Trimming pared 5 bases from V and 5 bases from J, leaving 18 bases between. From germline, CDR1 is LNHDA and CDR2 SQIVND (reference sequence). The CDR3 sequence: CASSPGSSSSTGELFF. The CDR3 nucleotides read TGTGCCAGTAGTCCTGGGAGCAGCTCCTCGACCGGGGAGCTGTTTTTT.

With respect to this clone: The junction differs from germline at one of its ends, possibly a read error. This chain connects TRBV3-1 (or the pseudogene TRBV3-2) to TRBJ1-1; 7 nucleotides agree with TRBD1. From germline, CDR1 is LGHDT and CDR2 YNNKEL (reference sequence). CDR3 length: 14 amino acids. This chain's CDR3 is CASSHPGQQTGAFF. CDR3 nucleotide sequence: TGTGCCAGCAGCCACCCGGGACAGCAAACTGGAGCTTTCTTT.

The chain links TRBV19 to TRBJ1-5; no firm D call. The CDR3 loop spans 14 amino acids. Trimming removed 5 bases from V and 3 bases from J, with 11 bases in between. Germline CDR1 LNHDA, CDR2 SQIVND (reference sequence). Here the CDR3 DNA reads TGTGCCAGTAGTCTTAGACTGATCAATCAGCCCCAGCATTTT. Its protein product is CASSLRLINQPQHF.

The J gene is TRBJ1-2, the V gene TRBV7-9; TRBD1 agrees at 11 bases. The CDR3 consists of 16 residues. The germline gives CDR1 SEHNR, CDR2 FQNEAQ (reference sequence). Trimming removed 5 bases from V and 5 bases from J; junction bases left unmatched: 10. Written as DNA, the CDR3 is TGTGCCAGCAGCCCGGGACAGGGGGGACTCCCTTATGGCTACACCTTC. Its translation is CASSPGQGGLPYGYTF.